One sample yielded the 2 T cell receptor beta chains listed below, sequenced in a study of OX40 agonist ivuxolimab in advanced cancers. TCRdb keeps only in-frame clones here, not all; method: immunoSEQ multiplex PCR. The sample includes approximately 60,000 clones, 80% to 90% of them seen just once. The sample here was CD4+ or CD8+ T cells sorted from blood, taken in a trial of the OX40 agonist ivuxolimab. The source is an adult with an advanced solid tumor such as melanoma, head and neck, liver or kidney cancer.

The rearrangement joins TRBV27 to TRBJ2-1; 10 bases line up with TRBD2. The CDR3 has 15 amino acids. Germline CDR1 is MNHEY and CDR2 is SMNVEV (reference sequence). Losses at the gene ends were 4 bases for V and 7 bases for J; bases not matched to a gene: 7. The CDR3 sequence is CASSWLSGGANEQFF. CDR3 DNA: TGTGCCAGCAGTTGGTTAAGCGGGGGGGCGAATGAGCAGTTCTTC.

This sequence joins TRBV15 and TRBJ2-7; D is perhaps TRBD1 (5 bases). The CDR3 has 13 amino acids. Per germline, CDR1 LNHNV and CDR2 YYDKDF (reference sequence). The V and J ends lost 4 bases and 1 base respectively, with 8 bases between them. CDR3 in DNA: TGTGCCACCAGCAAAGACAGATCCTACGAGCAGTACTTC. Encoded protein: CATSKDRSYEQYF.